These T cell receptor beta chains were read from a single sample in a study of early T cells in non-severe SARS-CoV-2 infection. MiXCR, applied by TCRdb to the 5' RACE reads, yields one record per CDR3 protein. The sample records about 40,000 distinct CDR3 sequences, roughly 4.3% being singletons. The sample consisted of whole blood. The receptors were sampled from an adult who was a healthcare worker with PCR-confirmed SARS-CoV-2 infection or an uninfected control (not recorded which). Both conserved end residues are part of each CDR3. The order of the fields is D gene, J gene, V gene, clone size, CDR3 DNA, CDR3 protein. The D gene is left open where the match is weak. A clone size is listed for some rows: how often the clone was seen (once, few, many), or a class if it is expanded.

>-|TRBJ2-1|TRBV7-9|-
TGTGCCAGCAGCCCCCGGTTGGACGCAAACTACTGGGCTTTTCGGTTCTTC
CASSPRLDANYWAFRFF
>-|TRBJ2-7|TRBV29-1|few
TGCAGCGTTGAAGACCCCACAGGGGAGCAGTACTTC
CSVEDPTGEQYF
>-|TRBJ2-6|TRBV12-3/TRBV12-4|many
TGTGCCATCCGGTACAGGGCTGGGGCCAACGTCCTGACTTTC
CAIRYRAGANVLTF
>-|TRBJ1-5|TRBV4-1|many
TGCGCCAGCAGCCAAGATTCGGCTAGCAATCAGCCCCAGCATTTT
CASSQDSASNQPQHF
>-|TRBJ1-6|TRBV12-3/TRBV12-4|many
TGTGCCAGCAGTTTAAAGGAGAATTCACCCCTCCACTTT
CASSLKENSPLHF
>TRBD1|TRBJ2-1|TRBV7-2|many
TGTGCCAGCAGCCCCCCGGGACAGCGAAATGAGCAGTTCTTC
CASSPPGQRNEQFF
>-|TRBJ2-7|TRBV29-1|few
TGCAGCGCCGAAGGGGGGCCTAGCTCCTACGAGCAGTACTTC
CSAEGGPSSYEQYF
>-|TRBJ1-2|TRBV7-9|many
TGTGCCAGCAGCTTAGGACAACATGGAGGCTACACCTTC
CASSLGQHGGYTF
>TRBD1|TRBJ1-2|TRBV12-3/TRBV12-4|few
TGTGCCAGCAGACGTGGGACAGCCTATGGCTACACCTTC
CASRRGTAYGYTF
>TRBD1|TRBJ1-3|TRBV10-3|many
TGTGCCATCGGGGGACAGGGACGGGACACCATATATTTT
CAIGGQGRDTIYF
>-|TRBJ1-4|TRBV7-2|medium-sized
TGTGCCAGCAGCTTGGGTAGAGCCACTAATGAAAAACTGTTTTTT
CASSLGRATNEKLFF
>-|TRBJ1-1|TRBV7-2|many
TGTGCCAGCAGCTTAGTGGGGGCGCGTGAGTTCAGAACTGAAGCTTTCTTT
CASSLVGAREFRTEAFF
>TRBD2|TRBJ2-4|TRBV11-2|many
TGTGCCAGCAACCACGGGACTAGCGGGGGGGCCGCACTCCACATTCAGTACTTC
CASNHGTSGGAALHIQYF
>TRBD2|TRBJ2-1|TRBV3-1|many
TGTGCCAGCAGCCAACCTCTAGCGGGAGGGCCGGGTAATGAGCAGTTCTTC
CASSQPLAGGPGNEQFF
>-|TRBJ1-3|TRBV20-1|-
TGCAGTGCTAGCCCCCCGACAGGAAGAAACACCATATATTTT
CSASPPTGRNTIYF
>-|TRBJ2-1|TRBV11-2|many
TGTGCCAGCAGCCTCCGCGATGAGCAGTTCTTC
CASSLRDEQFF
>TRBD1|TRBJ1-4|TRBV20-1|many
TGCAGTGCGGAGGACAGGTTGGGTGGTGAAAAACTGTTTTTT
CSAEDRLGGEKLFF
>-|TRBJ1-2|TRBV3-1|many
TGTGCCAGCAGCCAAGAGTATGAGACAGATGGCTACACCTTC
CASSQEYETDGYTF
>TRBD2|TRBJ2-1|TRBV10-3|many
TGTGCCATCAGTCCTAGCGGGAGGGAGTATAATGAGCAGTTCTTC
CAISPSGREYNEQFF
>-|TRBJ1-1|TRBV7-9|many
TGTGCCAGCAGCATAGAGTTGAACACTGAAGCTTTCTTT
CASSIELNTEAFF
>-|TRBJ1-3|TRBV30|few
TGTGCCTGGAGTGTACTACAACATTCTGGAAACACCATATATTTT
CAWSVLQHSGNTIYF
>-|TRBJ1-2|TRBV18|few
TGTGCCAGCTCACCACCCGGGACTGGCGGCTACACCTTC
CASSPPGTGGYTF
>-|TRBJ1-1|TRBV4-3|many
TGCGCCAGCAGCCAGGCACATAGGAACACTGAAGCTTTCTTT
CASSQAHRNTEAFF
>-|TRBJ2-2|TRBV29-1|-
TGCAGCGCCGGGACCACCACCGGGGAGCTGTTTTTT
CSAGTTTGELFF
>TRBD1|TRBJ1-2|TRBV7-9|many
TGTGCCAGCATCACCACCAGGACAGGGGGCGAGAGGAACTATGGCTACACCTTC
CASITTRTGGERNYGYTF
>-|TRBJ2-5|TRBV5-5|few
TGTGCCAGCAGCTGGGACTTTTTAGGAGAGACCCAGTACTTC
CASSWDFLGETQYF
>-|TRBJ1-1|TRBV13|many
TGTGCCAGCAGCTACGGGAGTCGAGCAAACACTGAAGCTTTCTTT
CASSYGSRANTEAFF
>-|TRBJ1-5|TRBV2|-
TGTGCCAGCAGCTTCCGTCCGGTTAATCAGCCCCAGCATTTT
CASSFRPVNQPQHF
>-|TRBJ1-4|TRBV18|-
TGTGCCAGCTCACCGAATGGTTACGGTGAAAAACTGTTTTTT
CASSPNGYGEKLFF
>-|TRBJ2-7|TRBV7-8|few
TGTGCCAGCAGCTTAGGAGCGGGGACAGTCTATGGGCAGTACTTC
CASSLGAGTVYGQYF
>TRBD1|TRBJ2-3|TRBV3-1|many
TGTGCCAGCAGCCAGTCCCGGGACAGGGCCGCAGATACGCAGTATTTT
CASSQSRDRAADTQYF
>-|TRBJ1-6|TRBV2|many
TGTGCCAGCAGTTTTGTTGCCAGGGTGAATTCACCCCTCCACTTT
CASSFVARVNSPLHF
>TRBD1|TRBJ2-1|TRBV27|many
TGTGCCAGCAGTTTAGCAGGGGGCAAGGGGTACAATGAGCAGTTCTTC
CASSLAGGKGYNEQFF
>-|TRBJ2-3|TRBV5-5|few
TGTGCCAGCAGCTTGGTTCGGGCCCCAGACACAGATACGCAGTATTTT
CASSLVRAPDTDTQYF
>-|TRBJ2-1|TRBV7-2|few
TGTGCCAGCAGCTTCCACAATGAGCAGTTCTTC
CASSFHNEQFF
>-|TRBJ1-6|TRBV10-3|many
TGCACGCGCAACGGAAATTCACCCCTCCACTTT
CTRNGNSPLHF
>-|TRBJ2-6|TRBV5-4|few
TGTGCCAGCAGTGCACCCCAACCTGGGGCCAACGTCCTGACTTTC
CASSAPQPGANVLTF
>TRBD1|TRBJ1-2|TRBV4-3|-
TGCGCCAGCAGCCAAAATTCGGGACAGGGGATGGAGGGCTACACCTTC
CASSQNSGQGMEGYTF
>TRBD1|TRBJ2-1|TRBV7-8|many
TGTGCCAGCAAAAACTCTCCAGGGGGATACAATGAGCAGTTCTTC
CASKNSPGGYNEQFF
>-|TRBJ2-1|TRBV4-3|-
TGCGCCAGCAGCCAAGATCAGGGCGACAATGAGCAGTTCTTC
CASSQDQGDNEQFF
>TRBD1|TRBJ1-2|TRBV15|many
TGTGCCACCAGCAGAGGACAGGGAGATGGCTACACCTTC
CATSRGQGDGYTF
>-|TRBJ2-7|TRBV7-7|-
TGTGCTAGCAGCTTTGGGCAGGGCGGGTTGTGGGAGCAGTACTTC
CASSFGQGGLWEQYF
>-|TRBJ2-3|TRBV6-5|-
TGTGCCAGTTCCAAGGCCTACACAGATACGCAGTATTTT
CASSKAYTDTQYF
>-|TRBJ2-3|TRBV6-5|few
TGTGCCAGCAGTTACTCGACGCCAGGGGCTGGGCGAGATACGCAGTATTTT
CASSYSTPGAGRDTQYF
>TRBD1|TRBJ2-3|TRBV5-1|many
TGCGCCAGCAGCCCCGGACAGGAGACAGATACGCAGTATTTT
CASSPGQETDTQYF
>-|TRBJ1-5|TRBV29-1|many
TGCAGCGTGCCAGTCGGGCCAGGGGGCAATCAGCCCCAGCATTTT
CSVPVGPGGNQPQHF
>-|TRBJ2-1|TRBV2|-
TGTGCCAGCAGTGTCCGGGAACCACCCAATGAGCAGTTCTTC
CASSVREPPNEQFF
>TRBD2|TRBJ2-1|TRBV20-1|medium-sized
TGCAGTGCTAGAGATCGCAGTAGCGGGATTCCCCTCTTCAATGAGCAGTTCTTC
CSARDRSSGIPLFNEQFF
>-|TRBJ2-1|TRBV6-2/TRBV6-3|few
TGTGCCAGCAGTTCCCGACAGCCCAATGAGCAGTTCTTC
CASSSRQPNEQFF
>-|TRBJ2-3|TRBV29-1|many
TGCAGCGTTGATAATCCGGGGACAGATACGCAGTATTTT
CSVDNPGTDTQYF
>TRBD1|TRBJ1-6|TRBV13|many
TGTGCCAGCAGCTCCTCCACAGGGGGCCGATCACCCCTCCACTTT
CASSSSTGGRSPLHF
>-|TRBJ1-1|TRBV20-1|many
TGCAGTGCTCGAGACCCCCTAGTGCAGGGGATCACTGAAGCTTTCTTT
CSARDPLVQGITEAFF
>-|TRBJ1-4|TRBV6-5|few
TGTGCCAGCAGTTACTCTTACGGAACTAATGAAAAACTGTTTTTT
CASSYSYGTNEKLFF
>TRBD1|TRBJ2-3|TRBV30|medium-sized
TGTGCCTGGACCAGGGGGCCCAGCACAGATACGCAGTATTTT
CAWTRGPSTDTQYF